These 16 T cell receptor beta chains were sequenced from one sample in a study of monozygotic twins with cystic fibrosis (dated by TCRdb to the early 2020s). Receptor amplification or capture employed the immunoSEQ multiplex PCR assay. Held by TCRdb, this immuneACCESS table contains in-frame sequences only and omits some clones. Under half of the omission traces to an unresolved V gene where checked; the cause of the rest is unknown. Here the sample has tens of thousands of clones; 84% occur a single time. Of the sample, under 2% is held by the ten largest clones. Sequencing was done on a sample of blood. The receptors were gathered from a girl aged 2-9 years with cystic fibrosis.

This chain joins TRBV19 and TRBJ2-7; 10 bases match TRBD1. The V gene end was trimmed by 5 bases and the J gene end by 4 bases; junction bases not matched to a gene: 8. CDR3 length: 15 residues. Per germline, CDR1 LNHDA and CDR2 SQIVND (reference sequence). CDR3 residues: CASSAGQGVGYEQYF. CDR3 nucleotides: TGTGCCAGTAGTGCCGGACAGGGGGTAGGGTACGAGCAGTACTTC.

The chain couples TRBV4-2 to TRBJ2-1; TRBD2 matches at 15 bases. The germline V gene has CDR1 LGHNA and CDR2 YNFKEQ. After removal of 3 bases from V and 7 bases from J, the junction contained 10 bases not matched to a gene. The CDR3 consists of 18 residues. CDR3 sequence: CASSQGTSGGLTWNEQFF. DNA of the CDR3: TGTGCCAGCAGCCAGGGGACTAGCGGGGGGCTCACTTGGAATGAGCAGTTCTTC.

The chain combines TRBV27 with TRBJ1-1; D remains ambiguous. The CDR3 contains 18 residues. The V gene's germline CDR1 is MNHEY and CDR2 SMNVEV (reference sequence). V lost 4 bases to trimming and J lost 0 bases, with 21 bases between them. The CDR3 protein is CASSSRSTVWKMNTEAFF. The CDR3 DNA reads TGTGCCAGCAGTTCACGGTCTACGGTTTGGAAGATGAACACTGAAGCTTTCTTT.

This sequence joins TRBV5-1 and TRBJ2-3; 11 bases align to TRBD2. Unmatched junction bases numbered 0, after V lost 0 bases and J lost 3 bases. CDR1 is SGHRS and CDR2 is YFSETQ in the germline V gene. This CDR3 region has 15 residues. CDR3 in amino acids: CASSLASGGTDTQYF. DNA for the CDR3: TGCGCCAGCAGCTTGGCTAGCGGGGGGACAGATACGCAGTATTTT.

The chain links TRBV5-1 to TRBJ2-3; 8 bases are shared with TRBD1. Trimming cost V 6 bases and J 2 bases; bases outside gene matches: 8. CDR1 is SGHRS, CDR2 YFSETQ, per germline. This CDR3 spans 15 amino acids. The CDR3 coding sequence is TGCGCCAGCAACAGGGGGGAACTCTTCACAGATACGCAGTATTTT. Translated: CASNRGELFTDTQYF.

The chain uses TRBV10-3 and TRBJ2-1, with D perhaps being TRBD1 or TRBD2 (5 bases each). Per the germline V gene, CDR1 is ENHRY and CDR2 is SYGVKD. The CDR3 runs to 18 residues. V was trimmed by 7 bases and J by 5 bases, leaving 27 bases between them. As DNA, the CDR3 is TGTGCCATCACCGAAGAAGGGGAGAGCTTTTCTGGTAACAATGAGCAGTTCTTC. Translation gives CAITEEGESFSGNNEQFF.

This clone occurred once. V is TRBV11-3 and J is TRBJ2-1; a possible D gene is TRBD2 (6 bases). Germline V gives CDR1 SGHNT, CDR2 YENEEA. The CDR3 runs 15 residues. V shed 0 bases and J shed 8 bases, with 14 bases lying between them. The CDR3 region has the DNA TGTGCCAGCAGCTTAGACCTGGGAGGAACCGATGAGCAGTTCTTC. It translates to CASSLDLGGTDEQFF.

J is TRBJ1-4 and V is TRBV7-3, with no clear D. The CDR3 runs to 15 residues. V was cut by 5 bases and J by 7 bases, with 17 bases left in between. CDR1 and CDR2 from the germline V gene are SGHTA and FQGTGA. CDR3 DNA: TGTGCCAGCAGCCCATGGGGTCAGAGGGTTGAAAAACTGTTTTTT. Its translation: CASSPWGQRVEKLFF.

The chain carries TRBV19 and TRBJ2-5; TRBD2 agrees at 9 bases. The CDR3 totals 14 residues. V was pared by 6 bases and J by 3 bases, with 5 bases of the junction left unmatched. CDR1 LNHDA and CDR2 SQIVND come from the germline V gene (reference sequence). The CDR3 spells CASRKSSGEETQYF. The CDR3 DNA sequence: TGTGCCAGTAGAAAATCTAGCGGGGAAGAGACCCAGTACTTC.

This clone was counted a single time. This chain connects TRBV2 to TRBJ1-4; D gene unclear. Between the trimmed V and J ends, which lost 7 bases and 2 bases, there was a span of 8 bases. Germline CDR1 SNHLY, CDR2 FYNNEI. The CDR3 has 13 residues. The CDR3 DNA reads TGTGCCAGCAAGGGCGGCACTAATGAAAAACTGTTTTTT. Translation: CASKGGTNEKLFF.

This chain connects TRBV7-6 to TRBJ1-6, with 9 bases identical to TRBD1. V was pared by 2 bases and J by 8 bases, with 1 base of the junction left unmatched. CDR1 is SGHVS and CDR2 is FNYEAQ in the germline V gene. This CDR3 has 14 residues. Written as DNA, the CDR3 is TGTGCCAGCAGCTTAAGGACAGGGGATTCACCCCTCCACTTT. Translating gives CASSLRTGDSPLHF.

V usage is TRBV15 and J usage is TRBJ1-4; D possibly corresponds to TRBD1 (5 bases). V was shortened by 2 bases and J by 13 bases, with 17 bases between the two germline ends. Per the germline V gene, CDR1 is LNHNV and CDR2 is YYDKDF (reference sequence). This CDR3 is 14 amino acids long. CDR3 in DNA: TGTGCCACCAGCAGAATGGCAGAAGGGGCGAGACTGTTTTTT. Its protein is CATSRMAEGARLFF.

J is TRBJ2-1 and V is TRBV2; 9 nucleotides align to TRBD1. Per the germline V gene, CDR1 is SNHLY and CDR2 is FYNNEI. V dropped 5 bases and J dropped 5; count of bases not matched to a gene: 4. The CDR3 has 14 amino acids. In DNA, the CDR3 is TGTGCCAGCAGTAAACGGGACAGGGACAATGAGCAGTTCTTC. Its protein is CASSKRDRDNEQFF.

This clone came up a few times. V usage is TRBV5-1 and J usage is TRBJ2-5, with 15 positions matching TRBD2. This CDR3 has 18 amino acids. Germline lookup yields CDR1 SGHRS and CDR2 YFSETQ. V lost 0 bases and J lost 4; bases outside the gene matches: 7. The CDR3 spells CASSLEASGLAGGETQYF. CDR3 nucleotide sequence: TGCGCCAGCAGCTTGGAGGCCTCGGGACTAGCGGGGGGAGAGACCCAGTACTTC. Together with reference TRBV5-1 and TRBJ2-5, the CDR3 gives the full variable domain: KAGVTQTPRYLIKTRGQQVTLSCSPISGHRSVSWYQQTPGQGLQFLFEYFSETQRNKGNFPGRFSGRQFSNSRSEMNVSTLELGDSALYLCASSLEASGLAGGETQYFGPGTRLLVL.

The genes are TRBV27 and TRBJ1-5; TRBD1 aligns across 7 bases. The V gene's germline CDR1 is MNHEY and CDR2 SMNVEV (reference sequence). The CDR3 consists of 13 residues. V trimming: 4 bases; J trimming: 7 bases; junction bases outside the gene matches: 4. CDR3 amino acids: CASSWGQTQPQHF. CDR3 nucleotide sequence: TGTGCCAGCAGTTGGGGACAGACACAGCCCCAGCATTTT.

The chain is built from TRBV4-1 and TRBJ1-1, with TRBD1 identical over 7 bases. Unmatched junction bases numbered 10, after V lost 1 base and J lost 11 bases. CDR3 length: 14 residues. CDR1 and CDR2 (germline): MGHRA, YSYEKL. Here the CDR3 DNA reads TGCGCCAGCAGCCAAGGTACAGGGGCCGGTAGGGCTTTCTTT. As protein: CASSQGTGAGRAFF.